This entry is about one T cell receptor beta chain. The target antigen is unknown. This specimen belongs to a study of response to subunit inactivated influenza vaccine. General study results and limits: The authors put forward the suggestion that each seasonal influenza vaccination may bring in only a limited number of new T cells.

CDR3 size: 17 residues. The germline V gene has CDR1 ENHRY and CDR2 SYGVKD. The V and J ends lost 4 bases and 3 bases, in that order; junction bases with no gene match: 13. TCRdb passed the RT-PCR reads through MiXCR, listing each CDR3 protein once. Of over 400,000 distinct CDR3 sequences listed, under 15% are singletons. The sequence derives from a man aged 50-59 years who received an inactivated influenza vaccine. The V gene is TRBV10-3, the J gene TRBJ2-7; 9 bases fit TRBD1. The sequencing used PBMCs from blood, collected more than 35 days after vaccination. The CDR3 region has the DNA TGTGCCATCAGTGTGGCCGGGACAGGGAGGAGGGTCTACGAGCAGTACTTC. It codes for CAISVAGTGRRVYEQYF.